These 24 T cell receptor beta chains were sequenced from one sample in a study of chemoradiotherapy in HPV16-positive cancers. Libraries were prepared by immunoSEQ multiplex PCR; TCRdb keeps only in-frame clonotypes and omits some of them. In the table there are about 10,000 clones, about 83% of which are singletons. Source: blood, taken from a patient who underwent chemoradiotherapy. The receptors here all came from a human donor with HPV-associated anogenital cancer.

This clone was seen only once. This chain links TRBV20-1 with TRBJ1-4, with D tentatively TRBD1 (5 bases). Germline V gives CDR1 DFQATT, CDR2 SNEGSKA (reference sequence). Trimming took off 5 bases at V and 7 bases at J, with 8 bases between the two ends. This CDR3 has 11 residues. In DNA, the CDR3 is TGCAGTGCTTTGAGGGGTGAAAAACTGTTTTTT. This translates into CSALRGEKLFF.

V and J are TRBV29-1 and TRBJ2-7; tentatively, D is TRBD2 (6 bases). V lost 3 bases, J lost 6 bases, and 9 bases lay in between. Germline V gene sequence: CDR1 SQVTM, CDR2 ANQGSEA. The CDR3 has 11 amino acids. In nucleotides, the CDR3 is TGCAGCGTTGATGGGACTGGCGAGCAGTACTTC. It encodes CSVDGTGEQYF.

The chain is built from TRBV29-1 and TRBJ2-1; 14 bases fit TRBD2. There are 14 residues in the CDR3. Trimming removed 6 bases from V and 6 bases from J; junction bases left unmatched: 4. Germline CDR1 reads SQVTM; CDR2 reads ANQGSEA. CDR3 protein: CSVRTSGGPNEQFF. For the CDR3, the DNA is TGCAGCGTGAGGACTAGCGGGGGGCCCAATGAGCAGTTCTTC.

The chain joins TRBV7-9 to TRBJ2-6; 8 bases are shared with TRBD1. The CDR3 spans 17 residues. Germline assignment: CDR1 SEHNR and CDR2 FQNEAQ (reference sequence). J was trimmed by 0 bases and V by 5 bases; bases with no gene match: 6. CDR3 amino acids: CASSRGQGRSGANVLTF. The CDR3 nucleotides are TGTGCCAGCAGCCGAGGACAGGGCCGCTCTGGGGCCAACGTCCTGACTTTC.

The CDR3 DNA reads as TGCGCCACTCAACGGGACAGTGGAAACACCATATATTTT. It yields the protein CATQRDSGNTIYF. This rearrangement joins TRBV10-2 to TRBJ1-3, with 7 nucleotides matching TRBD1. The CDR3 has 13 residues. Germline V lookup: CDR1 WSHSY, CDR2 SAAADI. J lost 3 bases, V lost 10 bases, and 6 bases had no gene match.

The chain joins TRBV7-2 to TRBJ1-2, with 11 bases fitting TRBD1. The CDR3 has 15 amino acids. The germline CDR1 and CDR2 sequences are SGHTA and FQGNSA. Trimming cost V 4 bases and J 8 bases; bases outside gene matches: 9. The CDR3 bases are TGTGCCAGCAGCTCGCCCGGACAGGGGGCGTACGGCTACACCTTC. Translated: CASSSPGQGAYGYTF.

This sequence joins TRBV18 and TRBJ1-1; D is unresolved. The germline gives CDR1 KGHSH, CDR2 LQKENI. V gave up 0 bases and J gave up 1 base, with 9 bases separating them. The CDR3 spans 15 residues. CDR3 DNA: TGTGCCAGCTCACCACCGGTCGTTTCGAACACTGAAGCTTTCTTT. This sequence encodes CASSPPVVSNTEAFF.

The chain has TRBV7-2 and TRBJ1-1, with a weak D call TRBD1 (6 bases). Germline V gene data show CDR1 as SGHTA and CDR2 as FQGNSA. V dropped 5 bases and J dropped 4 bases, with 14 bases sitting between them. The CDR3 length is 14 residues. Here the CDR3 reads CASSQQGRSTEAFF. As DNA, the CDR3 is TGTGCCAGCAGCCAACAGGGTAGGAGCACTGAAGCTTTCTTT. The full variable domain, completed using reference TRBV7-2 and TRBJ1-1, is GAGVSQSPSNKVTEKGKDVELRCDPISGHTALYWYRQSLGQGLEFLIYFQGNSAPDKSGLPSDRFSAERTGGSVSTLTIQRTQQEDSAVYLCASSQQGRSTEAFFGQGTRLTVV.

The chain recombines TRBV18 with TRBJ1-2, with D tentatively TRBD1 (5 bases). The germline gives CDR1 KGHSH, CDR2 LQKENI. The CDR3 spans 13 residues. Trimming shortened V by 1 base and J by 6 bases, and 9 bases separated the two germline ends. CDR3 in amino acids: CASSPQGRNGYTF. The CDR3 DNA sequence: TGTGCCAGCTCACCACAGGGGCGCAATGGCTACACCTTC.

In its sample, this clone was seen a few times. The chain has TRBV9 and TRBJ1-4; perhaps TRBD1 as D (5 bases). From germline, CDR1 is SGDLS and CDR2 YYNGEE. The ends were cut back, 0 bases at V and 7 bases at J, with 13 bases in the middle. CDR3 length: 15 residues. The CDR3 bases are TGTGCCAGCAGCGTAGGGGGGGGTGACGGTGAAAAACTGTTTTTT. Its translation is CASSVGGGDGEKLFF.

The rearrangement links TRBV10-3 to TRBJ2-3; 9 bases match TRBD1. Germline V gene data show CDR1 as ENHRY and CDR2 as SYGVKD. The CDR3 runs 14 residues. J lost 6 bases, V lost 6 bases, and 7 bases had no gene match. The CDR3 DNA reads TGTGCCATCAGCGGGGACAGGGATTTGGATACGCAGTATTTT. It codes for CAISGDRDLDTQYF.

The chain joins TRBV5-1 to TRBJ1-1, with D maybe TRBD1 (5 bases). Germline CDR1 SGHRS, CDR2 YFSETQ. The CDR3 covers 13 residues. The V and J ends lost 3 bases and 8 bases respectively, with 14 bases between them. DNA for the CDR3: TGCGCCAGCAGCTGGGGACGGACGGCAGAAGCTTTCTTT. Its translation: CASSWGRTAEAFF.

This rearrangement joins TRBV5-4 to TRBJ2-3; 9 positions agree with TRBD2. The trim removed 1 base at V and 2 bases at J, leaving 5 bases unmatched. The germline V gene has CDR1 SGHNT and CDR2 YYREEE (reference sequence). This CDR3 is built from 16 residues. CDR3 DNA sequence: TGTGCCAGCAGCTTGAGGCGGGGGGGCGCCACAGATACGCAGTATTTT. Its protein product is CASSLRRGGATDTQYF. The variable domain in full, completed from reference TRBV5-4 and TRBJ2-3, reads ETGVTQSPTHLIKTRGQQVTLRCSSQSGHNTVSWYQQALGQGPQFIFQYYREEENGRGNFPPRFSGLQFPNYSSELNVNALELDDSALYLCASSLRRGGATDTQYFGPGTRLTVL.

The V gene is TRBV5-6, the J gene TRBJ2-5; maybe TRBD1 (6 bases). This CDR3 has 14 amino acids. Germline assignment: CDR1 SGHDT and CDR2 YYEEEE. Trimming shortened V by 2 bases and J by 1 base, and 9 bases separated the two germline ends. The CDR3 DNA follows: TGTGCCAGCAGCTTAGGACAGACCCAAGAGACCCAGTACTTC. Translated: CASSLGQTQETQYF. Based on the CDR3 plus reference TRBV5-6 and TRBJ2-5, the full variable domain is DAGVTQSPTHLIKTRGQQVTLRCSPKSGHDTVSWYQQALGQGPQFIFQYYEEEERQRGNFPDRFSGHQFPNYSSELNVNALLLGDSALYLCASSLGQTQETQYFGPGTRLLVL.

The chain couples TRBV19 to TRBJ2-1; TRBD2 is a possible D gene (6 bases). Deletions cut 7 bases from V and 4 bases from J, with 17 bases between. Germline CDR1 reads LNHDA; CDR2 reads SQIVND (reference sequence). The CDR3 contains 15 residues. CDR3 in DNA: TGTGCCAGTACCCGATCGGGGGATAAATACAATGAGCAGTTCTTC. Translation gives CASTRSGDKYNEQFF.

The V gene is TRBV29-1, the J gene TRBJ1-5; D gene unclear. V was pared by 2 bases and J by 4 bases, with 9 bases between. This CDR3 is 13 amino acids long. The germline gives CDR1 SQVTM, CDR2 ANQGSEA. The CDR3: CSVEMGLNQPQHF. Written as DNA, the CDR3 is TGCAGCGTTGAAATGGGTTTGAATCAGCCCCAGCATTTT.

The chain recombines TRBV7-9 with TRBJ1-1; D possibly corresponds to TRBD1 (5 bases). Germline CDR1 is SEHNR and CDR2 is FQNEAQ (reference sequence). The CDR3 covers 14 residues. V was pared by 1 base and J by 2 bases, with 8 bases between. This CDR3 reads CASSLVGGNTEAFF. CDR3 nucleotide sequence: TGTGCCAGCAGCTTAGTTGGGGGTAACACTGAAGCTTTCTTT.

The chain is built from TRBV6-5 and TRBJ2-1; TRBD2 matches at 13 bases. This CDR3 spans 16 amino acids. V was clipped by 4 bases and J by 2 bases; unmatched bases: 2. Germline V lookup: CDR1 MNHEY, CDR2 SVGAGI. The CDR3 DNA is TGTGCCAGCAGTTCCGGACTAGCGGGGGCCTACAATGAGCAGTTCTTC. This sequence encodes CASSSGLAGAYNEQFF.

CDR3 in DNA: TGTGCTAGTGCTCTCTATGGAGAGACCCAGTACTTC. Translation: CASALYGETQYF. V is TRBV12-5 and J is TRBJ2-5; D not resolved. The CDR3 is made up of 12 amino acids. Germline V lookup: CDR1 LGHNT, CDR2 FRNRAP. Trimming removed 7 bases at V and 4 bases at J, with 10 bases between.

The rearrangement joins TRBV11-2 to TRBJ1-6; TRBD1 matches 11 bases. The CDR3 has 17 amino acids. V gave up 4 bases and J gave up 4 bases; unmatched junction bases: 6. Germline lookup yields CDR1 SGHAT and CDR2 FQNNGV. This CDR3 is CASSSRDRGYYNSPLHF. The CDR3 DNA sequence: TGTGCCAGCAGCTCCCGGGACAGGGGGTATTATAATTCACCCCTCCACTTT.

The chain carries TRBV2 and TRBJ2-7; unclear D gene. The germline V and J ends were trimmed by 5 bases and 1 base, with 3 bases remaining between them. CDR1 SNHLY and CDR2 FYNNEI come from the germline V gene. This CDR3 comprises 11 residues. CDR3 sequence: CASSYSYEQYF. CDR3 in DNA: TGTGCCAGCAGTTATTCCTACGAGCAGTACTTC.

This clone was detected only a few times. The CDR3 DNA reads TGCGCCAGCAGCCGGCCAGGGAGTAACTATGGCTACACCTTC. Its protein product is CASSRPGSNYGYTF. This chain uses TRBV4-1 with TRBJ1-2, with a possible D match to TRBD1 (5 bases). Germline-derived CDR1 and CDR2 are MGHRA and YSYEKL. The V end was cut by 4 bases, the J end by 1 base, with 10 bases between. The CDR3 loop spans 14 amino acids.

J is TRBJ1-5 and V is TRBV19, with no clear D. From germline, CDR1 is LNHDA and CDR2 SQIVND (reference sequence). The CDR3 extends over 15 amino acids. Between the trimmed V and J ends, which lost 0 bases and 1 base, there was a span of 7 bases. The chain's CDR3 is CASSIDGYSNQPQHF. CDR3 coding DNA: TGTGCCAGTAGTATAGATGGCTACAGCAATCAGCCCCAGCATTTT.

This chain joins TRBV15 and TRBJ2-7; no firm D call. Trimming stripped 0 bases from V and 3 bases from J, with 6 bases between. Germline V gene data show CDR1 as LNHNV and CDR2 as YYDKDF (reference sequence). The CDR3 totals 13 residues. The CDR3 protein is CATSRDKNYEQYF. CDR3 coding DNA: TGTGCCACCAGCAGAGACAAGAACTACGAGCAGTACTTC.